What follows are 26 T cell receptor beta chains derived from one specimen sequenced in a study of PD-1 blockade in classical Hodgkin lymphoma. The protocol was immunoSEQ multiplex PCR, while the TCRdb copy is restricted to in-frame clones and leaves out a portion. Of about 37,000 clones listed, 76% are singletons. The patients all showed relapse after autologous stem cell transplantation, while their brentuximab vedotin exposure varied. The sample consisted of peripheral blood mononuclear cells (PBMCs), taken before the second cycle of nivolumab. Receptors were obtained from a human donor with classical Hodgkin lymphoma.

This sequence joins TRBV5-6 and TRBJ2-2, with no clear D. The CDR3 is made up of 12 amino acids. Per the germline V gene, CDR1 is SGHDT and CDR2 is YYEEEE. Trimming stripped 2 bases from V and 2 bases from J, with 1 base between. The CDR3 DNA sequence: TGTGCCAGCAGCTTTAACACCGGGGAGCTGTTTTTT. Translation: CASSFNTGELFF.

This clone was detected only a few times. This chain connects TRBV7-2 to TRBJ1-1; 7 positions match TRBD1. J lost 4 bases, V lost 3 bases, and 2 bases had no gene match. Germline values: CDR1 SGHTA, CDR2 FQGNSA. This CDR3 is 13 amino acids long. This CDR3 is CASSFGTATEAFF. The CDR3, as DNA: TGTGCCAGCAGCTTCGGGACAGCCACTGAAGCTTTCTTT.

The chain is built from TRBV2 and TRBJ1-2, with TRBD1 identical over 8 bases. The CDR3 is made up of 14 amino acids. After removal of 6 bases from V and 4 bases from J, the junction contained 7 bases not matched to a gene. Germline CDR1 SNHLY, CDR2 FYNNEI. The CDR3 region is CASRRTGPVYGYTF. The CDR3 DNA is TGTGCCAGCAGGAGGACAGGGCCTGTCTATGGCTACACCTTC.

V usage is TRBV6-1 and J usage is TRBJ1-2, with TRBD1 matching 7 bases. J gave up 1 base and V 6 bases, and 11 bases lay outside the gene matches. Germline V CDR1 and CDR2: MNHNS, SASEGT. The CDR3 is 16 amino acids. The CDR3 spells CASRERDSSINYGYTF. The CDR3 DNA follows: TGTGCCAGCAGAGAAAGGGACAGCTCGATTAACTATGGCTACACCTTC.

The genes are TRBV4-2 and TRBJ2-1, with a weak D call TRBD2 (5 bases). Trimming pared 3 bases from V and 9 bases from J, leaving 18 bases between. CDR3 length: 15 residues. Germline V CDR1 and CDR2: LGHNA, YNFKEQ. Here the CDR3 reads CASSQNQGSLGEQFF. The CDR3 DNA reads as TGTGCCAGCAGCCAGAACCAAGGGAGTCTAGGTGAGCAGTTCTTC.

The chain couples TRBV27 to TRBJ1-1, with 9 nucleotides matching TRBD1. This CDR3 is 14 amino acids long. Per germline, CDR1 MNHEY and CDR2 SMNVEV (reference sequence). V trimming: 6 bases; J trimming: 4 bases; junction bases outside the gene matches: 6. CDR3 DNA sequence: TGTGCCAGCAGAACTATGACAGGGGGCACTGAAGCTTTCTTT. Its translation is CASRTMTGGTEAFF.

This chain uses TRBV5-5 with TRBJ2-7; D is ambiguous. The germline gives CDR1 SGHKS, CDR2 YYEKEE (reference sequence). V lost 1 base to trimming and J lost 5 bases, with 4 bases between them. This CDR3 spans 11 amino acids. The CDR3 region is CASSLTHEQYF. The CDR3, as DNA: TGTGCCAGCAGCTTGACCCACGAGCAGTACTTC.

CDR3 sequence: CASSRDRDDEQYF. The DNA of the CDR3 is TGTGCCAGCTCACGCGACAGGGACGACGAGCAGTACTTC. This chain links TRBV18 with TRBJ2-7; 7 bases map to TRBD1. V dropped 4 bases and J dropped 5; count of bases not matched to a gene: 5. The germline gives CDR1 KGHSH, CDR2 LQKENI. The CDR3 totals 13 residues.

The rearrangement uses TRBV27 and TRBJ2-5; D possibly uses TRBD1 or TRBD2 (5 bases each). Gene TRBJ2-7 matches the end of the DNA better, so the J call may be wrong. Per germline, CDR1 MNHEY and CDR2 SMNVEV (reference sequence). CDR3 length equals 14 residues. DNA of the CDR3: TGTGCCAGCAGTCACCGGGACCCACGGGGCGAGCAGTACTTC. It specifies CASSHRDPRGEQYF.

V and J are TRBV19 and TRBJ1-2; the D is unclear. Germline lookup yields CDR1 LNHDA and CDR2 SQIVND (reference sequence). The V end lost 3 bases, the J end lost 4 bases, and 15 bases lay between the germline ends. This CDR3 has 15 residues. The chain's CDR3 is CASSISQRIGYGYTF. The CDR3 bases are TGTGCCAGTAGTATTAGCCAAAGGATAGGCTATGGCTACACCTTC.

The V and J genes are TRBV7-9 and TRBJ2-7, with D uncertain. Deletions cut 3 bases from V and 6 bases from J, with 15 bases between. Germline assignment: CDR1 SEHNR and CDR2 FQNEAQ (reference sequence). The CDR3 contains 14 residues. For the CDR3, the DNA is TGTGCCAGCAGCTTCGAGCTGCGATCACGCGAGCAGTACTTC. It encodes CASSFELRSREQYF. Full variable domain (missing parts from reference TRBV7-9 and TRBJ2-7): DTGVSQNPRHKITKRGQNVTFRCDPISEHNRLYWYRQTLGQGPEFLTYFQNEAQLEKSRLLSDRFSAERPKGSFSTLEIQRTEQGDSAMYLCASSFELRSREQYFGPGTRLTVT.

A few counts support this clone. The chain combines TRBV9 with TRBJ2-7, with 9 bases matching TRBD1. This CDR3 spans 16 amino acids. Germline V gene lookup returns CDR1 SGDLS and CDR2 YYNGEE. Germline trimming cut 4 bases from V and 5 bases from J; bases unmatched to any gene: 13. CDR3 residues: CASSPQGDRGLHEQYF. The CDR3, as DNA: TGTGCCAGCAGCCCCCAAGGAGACAGGGGGTTACACGAGCAGTACTTC.

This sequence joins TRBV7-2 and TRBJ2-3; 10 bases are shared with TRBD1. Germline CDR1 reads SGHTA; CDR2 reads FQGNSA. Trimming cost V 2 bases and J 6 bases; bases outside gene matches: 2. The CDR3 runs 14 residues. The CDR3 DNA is TGTGCCAGCAGCTTACCGGACAGGGGGGATACGCAGTATTTT. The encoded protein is CASSLPDRGDTQYF.

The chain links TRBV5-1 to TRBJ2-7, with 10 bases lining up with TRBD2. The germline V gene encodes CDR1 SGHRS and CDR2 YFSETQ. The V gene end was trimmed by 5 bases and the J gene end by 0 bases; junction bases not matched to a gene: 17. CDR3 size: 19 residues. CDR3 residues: CASRSARGSGGPDSYEQYF. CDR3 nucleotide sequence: TGCGCCAGCAGGTCCGCCCGTGGTAGCGGGGGGCCGGACTCCTACGAGCAGTACTTC.

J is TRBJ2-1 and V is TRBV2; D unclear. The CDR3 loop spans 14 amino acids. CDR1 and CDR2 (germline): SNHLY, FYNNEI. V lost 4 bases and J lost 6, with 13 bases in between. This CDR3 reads CASSGFDSLNEQFF. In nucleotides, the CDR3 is TGTGCCAGCAGTGGATTCGACTCCCTCAATGAGCAGTTCTTC.

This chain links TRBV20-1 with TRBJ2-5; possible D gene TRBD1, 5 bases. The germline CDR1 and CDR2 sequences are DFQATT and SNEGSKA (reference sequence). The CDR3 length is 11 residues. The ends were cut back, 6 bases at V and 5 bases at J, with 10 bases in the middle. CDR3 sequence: CSAREAETQYF. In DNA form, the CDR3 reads TGCAGTGCCAGGGAAGCTGAGACCCAGTACTTC.

CDR3 sequence reads: CASSREAQMAYEQYF. The DNA of the CDR3 is TGTGCCAGCAGTCGGGAGGCACAGATGGCCTACGAGCAGTACTTC. The chain uses TRBV6-5 and TRBJ2-7; 7 nucleotides agree with TRBD2. Germline V gene sequence: CDR1 MNHEY, CDR2 SVGAGI. The J segment lost 2 bases and the V segment lost 5 bases, leaving 9 bases of the junction unmatched. This CDR3 region has 15 residues.

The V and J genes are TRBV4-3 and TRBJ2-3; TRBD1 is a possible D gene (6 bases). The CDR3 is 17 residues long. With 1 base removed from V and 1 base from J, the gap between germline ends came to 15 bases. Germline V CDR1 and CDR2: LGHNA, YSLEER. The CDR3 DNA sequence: TGCGCCAGCAGCCAAGGAGCGGACAGAATTGGCACAGATACGCAGTATTTT. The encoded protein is CASSQGADRIGTDTQYF.

In DNA form, the CDR3 reads TGTGCCACCAGCAGAGATCGCAGTTTGGGGAACACCATATATTTT. It yields the protein CATSRDRSLGNTIYF. The V and J genes are TRBV15 and TRBJ1-3; no definite D call. Germline CDR1 and CDR2: LNHNV and YYDKDF (reference sequence). Trimming cost V 0 bases and J 7 bases, with 13 bases left between them. This CDR3 has 15 residues.

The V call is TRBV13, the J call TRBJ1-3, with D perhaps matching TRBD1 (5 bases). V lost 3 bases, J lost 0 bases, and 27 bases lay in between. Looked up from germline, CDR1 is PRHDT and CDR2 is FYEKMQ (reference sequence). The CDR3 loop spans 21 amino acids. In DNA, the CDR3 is TGTGCCAGCAGCTTTGGGGGGTGGGAATCAAGATTCTCCATCTCTGGAAACACCATATATTTT. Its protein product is CASSFGGWESRFSISGNTIYF.

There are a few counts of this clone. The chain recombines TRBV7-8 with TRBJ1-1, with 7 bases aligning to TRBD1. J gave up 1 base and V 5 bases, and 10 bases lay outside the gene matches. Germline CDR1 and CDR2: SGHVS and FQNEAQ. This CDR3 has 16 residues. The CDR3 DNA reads TGTGCCAGCAGCCCGATCAGGGGGTGGGAGAACACTGAAGCTTTCTTT. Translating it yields CASSPIRGWENTEAFF.

The CDR3 DNA reads as TGCGCCAGCAGCCAAGATTTCGGCTTGTGGGAGCAGTTCTTC. Translation gives CASSQDFGLWEQFF. The rearrangement joins TRBV4-3 to TRBJ2-1; no firm D call. CDR3 length: 14 amino acids. Germline V gives CDR1 LGHNA, CDR2 YSLEER. V lost 0 bases to trimming and J lost 10 bases, with 13 bases between them.

CDR3 nucleotides: TGTGCCAGCAGCCCGAAGGGGGGCCTCTACGAGCAGTACTTC. This translates into CASSPKGGLYEQYF. The chain combines TRBV7-9 with TRBJ2-7, with D possibly being TRBD1 or TRBD2 (6 bases each). V was shortened by 5 bases and J by 3 bases, with 14 bases between the two germline ends. The germline V gene has CDR1 SEHNR and CDR2 FQNEAQ (reference sequence). CDR3 length: 14 residues.

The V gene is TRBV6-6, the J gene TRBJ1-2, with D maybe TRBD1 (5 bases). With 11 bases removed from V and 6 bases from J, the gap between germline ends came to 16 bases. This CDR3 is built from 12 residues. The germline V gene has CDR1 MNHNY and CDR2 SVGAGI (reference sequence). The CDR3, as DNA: TGTGCCGGCCAGGACGGAGGGGATGGCTACACCTTC. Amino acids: CAGQDGGDGYTF.

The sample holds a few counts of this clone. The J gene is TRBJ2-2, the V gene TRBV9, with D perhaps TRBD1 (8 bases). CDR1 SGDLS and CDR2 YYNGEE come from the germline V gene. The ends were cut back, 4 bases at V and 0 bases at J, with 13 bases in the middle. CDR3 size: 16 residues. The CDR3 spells CASSWGGQANTGELFF. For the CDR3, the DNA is TGTGCCAGCAGCTGGGGGGGACAGGCGAACACCGGGGAGCTGTTTTTT.

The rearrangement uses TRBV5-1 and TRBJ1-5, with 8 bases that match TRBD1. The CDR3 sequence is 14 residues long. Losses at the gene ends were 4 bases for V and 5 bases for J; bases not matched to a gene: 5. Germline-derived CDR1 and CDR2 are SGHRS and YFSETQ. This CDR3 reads CASSPRGLDQPQHF. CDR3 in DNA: TGCGCCAGCAGCCCCAGGGGGCTGGATCAGCCCCAGCATTTT.